The clone carrying this T cell receptor beta chain was observed many times. Its antigen is not known. Germline V lookup: CDR1 SQVTM, CDR2 ANQGSEA. The V end was cut by 0 bases, the J end by 2 bases, with 8 bases between. The CDR3 has 14 residues. The entry originates in a study of T cells after yellow fever vaccination. In making TCR cDNA, 5'RACE template switching added a universal primer site and UMIs to it. TCRdb itself ran the 5' RACE reads through MiXCR, one entry per CDR3 protein. The sample yields nearly 350,000 distinct CDR3 sequences, approximately 8% seen once. General observations from the study: Some clonotypes, a small share, were shared between CD4 and CD8 compartments.

The sequence was collected from a young man who received the YFV17D yellow fever vaccine. The J gene is TRBJ1-5, the V gene TRBV29-1; D remains unclear. Sequenced here: PBMCs, sampled roughly 45 days after the first yellow fever vaccination. CDR3 nucleotide sequence: TGCAGCGTTGAAGAAAGCGGGGGCAATCAGCCCCAGCATTTT. Translation gives CSVEESGGNQPQHF.